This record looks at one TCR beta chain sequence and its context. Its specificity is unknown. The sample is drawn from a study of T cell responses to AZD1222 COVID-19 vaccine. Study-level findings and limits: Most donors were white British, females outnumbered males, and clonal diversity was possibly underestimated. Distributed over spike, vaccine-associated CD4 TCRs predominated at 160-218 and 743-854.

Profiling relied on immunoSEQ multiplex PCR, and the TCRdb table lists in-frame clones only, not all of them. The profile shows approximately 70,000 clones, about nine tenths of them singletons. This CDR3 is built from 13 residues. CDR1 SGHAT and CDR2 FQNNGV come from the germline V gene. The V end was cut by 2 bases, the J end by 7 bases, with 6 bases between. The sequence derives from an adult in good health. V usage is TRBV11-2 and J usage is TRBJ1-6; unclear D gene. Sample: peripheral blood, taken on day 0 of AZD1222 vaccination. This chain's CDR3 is CASSLTGNSPLHF. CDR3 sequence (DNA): TGTGCCAGCAGCTTAACGGGAAATTCACCCCTCCACTTT.